This TCR beta chain stems from a study of technical replicates of blood from several donors. The V gene's germline CDR1 is MGHDK and CDR2 SYGVNS. Trimming cost V 0 bases and J 1 base, with 6 bases left between them. The length of the CDR3 is 14 residues. This clone was recorded once. The table came from immunoSEQ multiplex PCR; TCRdb's copy has only in-frame clones and leaves some out. The table has roughly 72,000 clones, 90% to 95% seen once. The chain combines TRBV25-1 with TRBJ2-5, with D uncertain. Material for sequencing was T cells isolated from PBMCs. The clonotype comes from a human donor in good health. CDR3 sequence reads: CASSEYVLQETQYF. The CDR3 nucleotides are TGTGCCAGCAGTGAATATGTCCTCCAAGAGACCCAGTACTTC.